These 14 T cell receptor beta chains were all obtained from the same sample, sequenced in a study of coeliac disease. Sequencing used immunoSEQ multiplex PCR; TCRdb keeps in-frame clones, though not all of them. This table has more than 5,500 clones, roughly two thirds appearing once. Specimen: lymphocytes from the gut lamina propria. Source of these receptors: a man between 65 and 85 years old with active celiac disease.

This sequence joins TRBV15 and TRBJ2-2; TRBD1 might be the D (6 bases). The germline V and J ends were trimmed by 4 bases and 1 base, with 13 bases remaining between them. CDR3 length equals 16 residues. Germline loops: CDR1 LNHNV, CDR2 YYDKDF (reference sequence). CDR3 nucleotide sequence: TGTGCCACCAGCAAGCTCTGGGGGCGGAACACCGGGGAGCTGTTTTTT. Translating it yields CATSKLWGRNTGELFF.

V and J are TRBV2 and TRBJ2-6, with TRBD2 as a possible D gene (6 bases). V lost 3 bases, J lost 1 base, and 16 bases lay in between. This CDR3 is 18 amino acids long. Germline V gives CDR1 SNHLY, CDR2 FYNNEI. The CDR3 region is CASSEGRDRDSGANVLTF. Here the CDR3 DNA reads TGTGCCAGCAGTGAGGGGCGGGACCGGGATTCTGGGGCCAACGTCCTGACTTTC.

This clone occurred a few times. The V call is TRBV19, the J call TRBJ2-4, with 10 positions matching TRBD2. V shed 5 bases and J 3 bases; nucleotides not matched to a gene: 4. This CDR3 has 15 residues. Germline assignment: CDR1 LNHDA and CDR2 SQIVND (reference sequence). CDR3 protein: CASSRAGGGKNIQYF. CDR3 nucleotide sequence: TGTGCCAGTAGTCGAGCGGGAGGGGGCAAAAACATTCAGTACTTC.

The CDR3 sequence: CASRPGTTNTGELFF. Here the CDR3 DNA reads TGTGCCAGCAGACCAGGAACAACTAACACCGGGGAGCTGTTTTTT. The gene calls are TRBV28 and TRBJ2-2; unclear D gene. In germline, CDR1 is MDHEN, CDR2 SYDVKM. V was trimmed by 6 bases and J by 2 bases, leaving 13 bases between them. The length of the CDR3 is 15 residues.

The CDR3 nucleotides are TGCGCCAGCAGCCAGCCGGACAGGGTCAATGAAAAACTGTTTTTT. As protein: CASSQPDRVNEKLFF. This chain links TRBV4-1 with TRBJ1-4, with TRBD1 matching over 8 bases. Germline V lookup: CDR1 MGHRA, CDR2 YSYEKL. V was pared by 3 bases and J by 5 bases, with 5 bases of the junction left unmatched. The CDR3 covers 15 residues.

The V call is TRBV7-9, the J call TRBJ2-5; D perhaps matches TRBD1 (6 bases). Germline-derived CDR1 and CDR2 are SEHNR and FQNEAQ (reference sequence). The CDR3 covers 16 residues. Trimming removed 1 base at V and 2 bases at J, with 14 bases between. This CDR3 reads CASSLVGSRGQETQYF. The DNA of the CDR3 is TGTGCCAGCAGCTTAGTAGGGTCGAGGGGGCAAGAGACCCAGTACTTC.

This chain links TRBV5-5 with TRBJ2-3; D may be TRBD1 (5 bases). Trimming shortened V by 10 bases and J by 0 bases, and 15 bases separated the two germline ends. This CDR3 has 14 residues. CDR1 is SGHKS and CDR2 is YYEKEE in the germline V gene (reference sequence). CDR3 residues: CALPPGPSTDTQYF. The DNA of the CDR3 is TGTGCCCTACCCCCAGGGCCCAGCACAGATACGCAGTATTTT.

The chain combines TRBV9 with TRBJ2-3; a weak D match, TRBD1 (6 bases). With 4 bases removed from V and 2 bases from J, the gap between germline ends came to 20 bases. CDR1 and CDR2 from the germline V gene are SGDLS and YYNGEE. This CDR3 is built from 17 residues. In DNA form, the CDR3 reads TGTGCCAGCAGCCCAAGCCCCAGGGGCAGGGCCACAGATACGCAGTATTTT. Protein product: CASSPSPRGRATDTQYF.

The rearrangement joins TRBV28 to TRBJ2-2; TRBD2 matches at 10 bases. The CDR3 is 17 residues long. Germline V gene lookup returns CDR1 MDHEN and CDR2 SYDVKM. V dropped 3 bases and J dropped 4; count of bases not matched to a gene: 8. CDR3 bases: TGTGCCAGCAGTTTTTTCGCTAGCGGGAGTCCCACCGGGGAGCTGTTTTTT. Translation: CASSFFASGSPTGELFF.

V is TRBV9 and J is TRBJ2-3; no firm D call. CDR3 size: 13 residues. CDR1 is SGDLS and CDR2 is YYNGEE in the germline V gene. The V end lost 0 bases, the J end lost 0 bases, and 2 bases lay between the germline ends. The CDR3 sequence is CASSVVSTDTQYF. The CDR3, as DNA: TGTGCCAGCAGCGTAGTAAGCACAGATACGCAGTATTTT.

The chain couples TRBV28 to TRBJ1-1; no clear D. CDR3 length: 14 residues. The germline V gene has CDR1 MDHEN and CDR2 SYDVKM. V dropped 5 bases and J dropped 0 bases, with 10 bases sitting between them. In DNA form, the CDR3 reads TGTGCCAGCAGTCCGGGAGGATTGAACACTGAAGCTTTCTTT. Amino acids: CASSPGGLNTEAFF.

J is TRBJ2-7 and V is TRBV7-2; 7 bases fit TRBD1. V shed 2 bases and J 5 bases; nucleotides not matched to a gene: 6. The germline V gene encodes CDR1 SGHTA and CDR2 FQGNSA. This CDR3 spans 14 amino acids. The CDR3 sequence: CASSLTGAFNEQYF. For the CDR3, the DNA is TGTGCCAGCAGCTTAACAGGGGCATTCAACGAGCAGTACTTC.

The V and J genes are TRBV7-2 and TRBJ2-7, with D possibly matching TRBD1 (6 bases). CDR3 length equals 13 residues. Trimming pared 1 base from V and 5 bases from J, leaving 9 bases between. Germline V gene sequence: CDR1 SGHTA, CDR2 FQGNSA. CDR3 region: CASSLEGGDEQYF. In DNA, the CDR3 is TGTGCCAGCAGCTTAGAAGGGGGAGACGAGCAGTACTTC.

This sequence joins TRBV5-1 and TRBJ2-3; D might be TRBD1 (5 bases). CDR3 length: 12 amino acids. The germline V and J ends were trimmed by 6 bases and 4 bases, with 9 bases remaining between them. Germline CDR1 and CDR2: SGHRS and YFSETQ. In nucleotides, the CDR3 is TGCGCCAGCACTGGGGCCGCAGATACGCAGTATTTT. It yields the protein CASTGAADTQYF.